Listed below are T cell receptor beta chains from one sample, sequenced in a study of CD8 T cells in cerebrospinal fluid in Alzheimer's disease. TCRdb re-called the 10x single-cell sequencing reads; every CDR3 protein appears as one record, without DNA. In total, the table holds 600 to 850 distinct CDR3 sequences. Sequencing was done on a sample of cerebrospinal fluid. The origin of the receptors is a human donor with Alzheimer's disease. Each CDR3 is given with its conserved first and last residue. Each record gives: clone size, J gene, V gene, CDR3 protein. Rows give clone size only sometimes, using once, few, many, or a class for an expanded clone.

>-|TRBJ2-7|TRBV20-1
CSATRRTSGDLEQYF
>-|TRBJ1-4|TRBV5-4
CASSLAGGATNEKLFF
>medium-sized|TRBJ2-2|TRBV28
CASRGQPNTGELFF
>large|TRBJ2-2|TRBV10-1
CASSEGRVKLFF
>large|TRBJ2-1|TRBV4-3
CASSQDWLAGHNEQFF
>-|TRBJ2-7|TRBV9
CASSERDRSYEQYF
>medium-sized|TRBJ2-1|TRBV4-1
CASSRAAGGPVEQFF
>-|TRBJ2-7|TRBV5-6
CASSFTSGRNEQYF
>medium-sized|TRBJ2-5|TRBV11-2
CASSLGGPVGQYF
>large|TRBJ2-5|TRBV7-6
CASSLSLIETQYF
>medium-sized|TRBJ1-3|TRBV5-1
CASSFDRGGGNTIYF
>large|TRBJ1-4|TRBV12-3/TRBV12-4
CASRKDATGEKLFF
>-|TRBJ1-2|TRBV7-9
CASSLAGQVYGYTF
>-|TRBJ1-6|TRBV19
CASSNREGNSPLHF
>medium-sized|TRBJ1-6|TRBV12-3/TRBV12-4
CASSFRINSPLHF
>-|TRBJ1-1|TRBV20-1
CSARKGVNTEAFF
>large|TRBJ1-2|TRBV20-1
CSAGTVLNYGYTF
>medium-sized|TRBJ1-1|TRBV12-3/TRBV12-4
CASSFRGDSQAFF
>medium-sized|TRBJ1-4|TRBV9
CASSVEGQGYEKLFF
>medium-sized|TRBJ2-7|TRBV9
CASSAQGAYEQYF
>-|TRBJ2-3|TRBV19
CASKSRQGTSRGTDTQYF
>medium-sized|TRBJ1-6|TRBV9
CASSAWGAFSNSPLHF
>-|TRBJ1-2|TRBV2
CASSEVRDGTSGYTF
>medium-sized|TRBJ2-7|TRBV4-1
CASSQDPPAGGILHEQYF
>large|TRBJ1-1|TRBV6-5
CASSLGPQNTEAFF
>medium-sized|TRBJ1-1|TRBV4-3
CASSQDMGEGNTEAFF
>medium-sized|TRBJ2-2|TRBV20-1
CSARNGGDGELFF
>-|TRBJ2-3|TRBV7-8
CASSFGRGGSDTQYF